The text below deals with one T cell receptor (beta chain). This sample is part of a study of blood T cell repertoires in COVID-19. Seattle enrolled patients during active infection and tracked them longitudinally. V lost 5 bases, J lost 2 bases, and 11 bases stayed unmatched. The CDR3 has 17 amino acids. Germline values: CDR1 SGDLS, CDR2 YYNGEE. Assay used: immunoSEQ multiplex PCR; TCRdb lists only in-frame clones, some missing. Of 250,000 to 350,000 clones in the sample, more than 65% were seen once. The source material was peripheral blood. This TCR came from a person aged 70 to 85 with COVID-19, enrolled during active disease. The V and J genes are TRBV9 and TRBJ1-2; 11 bases are a match to TRBD1. As DNA, the CDR3 is TGTGCCAGCAGTCCCGCCGGGACAGGGGGAGGGAACTATGGCTACACCTTC. It is translated as CASSPAGTGGGNYGYTF.